The T cell receptor beta chain described here comes from a study of tumor-infiltrating lymphocytes in primary liver carcinoma. The CDR3 has 14 residues. Germline V CDR1 and CDR2: SGHAT, FQDESV (reference sequence). The investigators made TCR beta cDNA from approximately 510 ng total RNA, using a constant-region primer. Employing slightly modified ARM-PCR, three nested multiplex PCR rounds were run, and these gave rise to the TCR beta libraries. TRBV1-TRBV30 forward primers and a C-beta reverse primer were used in the first two PCR rounds, which each ran for 9 to 10 cycles. TCRdb processed the multiplex PCR reads anew with MiXCR; each CDR3 protein has one entry. The repertoire holds approximately 92,000 distinct CDR3 sequences, with approximately 71% as singletons. In the case of this clonotype: Its antigen remains unknown. Germline and junction disagree at one end, which may indicate a read error.

Study-level results: Tumor tissue displayed a significantly greater top-250-clone fraction than blood (p = 0.039).

For each extraction, RNA and DNA were obtained together from approximately 20-30 mg of unsorted bulk tissue. Resecting the tumor surgically was how the patients' primary liver carcinoma was treated. These patients lived with chronic HBV infection and had never been treated. This receptor was obtained from a woman aged 55 to 70 with primary liver carcinoma and hepatitis B virus infection. Source material: liver tumor tissue from sampling region 5. Subset in this sample: tumor region T5, tumor centre. The chain is built from TRBV11-1 and TRBJ2-2; a weak D match, TRBD2 (5 bases). As DNA, the CDR3 is TGTGTCAGCAGCCTCCGACAAGGACCCGGGGAGCCGTTTTTT. Protein sequence: CVSSLRQGPGEPFF.